Each of the 27 T cell receptor beta chains below was sequenced from the same sample in a study of CD8 T cells in Susac syndrome (dated by TCRdb to 2018 to 2020). Receptor libraries were prepared by the immunoSEQ multiplex PCR assay. RNA was extracted using the RNeasy kit, and roughly 0.45 to 1 ug of the RNA was reverse transcribed with random hexamers. TCRdb applied fastp at Q25 and MiXCR to the public reads, then kept only in-frame beta chains. Every entry covers one CDR3 protein and lists the most common genes and DNA from its rows. The sample data list roughly 120,000 distinct CDR3 sequences, and about 92% of these were observed just once. The top ten clonotypes cover roughly 0.31% of the sample. The sample taken for sequencing was CD8+ T cells from PBMCs. The receptor source for this set is a human donor with multiple sclerosis.

The J gene is TRBJ2-3, the V gene TRBV23-1; 7 bases line up with TRBD1. TRBV23-1 is an ORF for which the function is uncertain. The CDR3 is 14 amino acids. The V gene end was trimmed by 7 bases and the J gene end by 4 bases; junction bases not matched to a gene: 8. The DNA for the CDR3 is TGCGCCAGCAAGGGGGCAGGGAGAGCAGATACGCAGTATTTT. Its translation: CASKGAGRADTQYF.

The chain is built from TRBV30 and TRBJ1-2; a weak D match, TRBD1 (5 bases). CDR1 is GTSNPN, CDR2 SVGIG, per germline (reference sequence). Trimming removed 2 bases at V and 5 bases at J, with 15 bases between. This CDR3 region has 14 residues. CDR3 coding DNA: TGTGCCTGGAGTACCAGTGGGACGGAGTATGGCTACACCTTC. Its protein product is CAWSTSGTEYGYTF.

The chain employs TRBV2 and TRBJ1-1; no clear D. CDR3 length equals 13 residues. Trimming left V 4 bases short and J 4 bases short, with 10 bases between. Germline CDR1 and CDR2: SNHLY and FYNNEI. The DNA for the CDR3 is TGTGCCAGCAGTGTTGGGTATCTCACTGAAGCTTTCTTT. Amino acid sequence: CASSVGYLTEAFF.

This chain links TRBV6-1 with TRBJ2-3; D remains unclear. Trimming removed 1 base at V and 4 bases at J, with 3 bases between. The CDR3 consists of 12 residues. Germline CDR1 reads MNHNS; CDR2 reads SASEGT. The CDR3 sequence is CASSEGSDTQYF. As DNA, the CDR3 is TGTGCCAGCAGTGAAGGGTCAGATACGCAGTATTTT.

The chain combines TRBV7-9 with TRBJ1-3, with D maybe TRBD1 (5 bases). V shed 5 bases and J shed 2 bases, with 25 bases lying between them. The CDR3 loop spans 19 amino acids. Germline V gives CDR1 SEHNR, CDR2 FQNEAQ (reference sequence). CDR3 region: CASSPIGAPPFQTGNTIYF. The DNA for the CDR3 is TGTGCCAGCAGCCCCATAGGGGCGCCCCCATTTCAAACTGGAAACACCATATATTTT.

The V call is TRBV29-1, the J call TRBJ2-1; the D is unclear. Between the trimmed V and J ends, which lost 0 bases and 8 bases, there was a span of 14 bases. The CDR3 is 14 residues long. Germline V gene data show CDR1 as SQVTM and CDR2 as ANQGSEA. The CDR3 region has the DNA TGCAGCGTTGAAGATCTATCCCCTGGGGATGAGCAGTTCTTC. It yields the protein CSVEDLSPGDEQFF.

This chain connects TRBV7-9 to TRBJ2-5, with 11 bases lining up with TRBD2. This CDR3 has 16 residues. Trimming removed 5 bases from V and 0 bases from J; junction bases left unmatched: 5. Germline V gene data show CDR1 as SEHNR and CDR2 as FQNEAQ (reference sequence). The CDR3 sequence is CASSPTSGAYQETQYF. In nucleotides, the CDR3 is TGTGCCAGCAGCCCGACTAGCGGGGCATACCAAGAGACCCAGTACTTC.

The rearrangement links TRBV7-9 to TRBJ1-6; unclear D gene. Deletions cut 1 base from V and 11 bases from J, with 3 bases between. This CDR3 has 11 amino acids. CDR1 and CDR2 from the germline V gene are SEHNR and FQNEAQ (reference sequence). The CDR3 coding sequence is TGTGCCAGCAGCTTAGGGGCACCCCTCCACTTT. Amino acid sequence: CASSLGAPLHF.

The V and J genes are TRBV5-1 and TRBJ1-2, with TRBD1 matching over 10 bases. Germline V gene sequence: CDR1 SGHRS, CDR2 YFSETQ. The CDR3 has 15 amino acids. J gave up 7 bases and V 3 bases, and 9 bases lay outside the gene matches. DNA for the CDR3: TGCGCCAGCAGCTCTGCACCGACAGGGGGCTTTGGCTACACCTTC. This codes for CASSSAPTGGFGYTF. Together with reference TRBV5-1 and TRBJ1-2, the CDR3 gives the full variable domain: KAGVTQTPRYLIKTRGQQVTLSCSPISGHRSVSWYQQTPGQGLQFLFEYFSETQRNKGNFPGRFSGRQFSNSRSEMNVSTLELGDSALYLCASSSAPTGGFGYTFGSGTRLTVV.

Written as DNA, the CDR3 is TGTGCCAGCAGCACAAAAGGGAGGGGGGCCCCCCACAGCAATCAGCCCCAGCATTTT. Translation gives CASSTKGRGAPHSNQPQHF. The rearrangement joins TRBV7-3 to TRBJ1-5; the D gene is possibly TRBD1 (6 bases). Looked up from germline, CDR1 is SGHTA and CDR2 is FQGTGA. V dropped 5 bases and J dropped 1 base, with 24 bases sitting between them. This CDR3 region has 19 residues. The full variable domain, with the rest looked up from reference TRBV7-3 and TRBJ1-5, is GAGVSQTPSNKVTEKGKYVELRCDPISGHTALYWYRQSLGQGPEFLIYFQGTGAADDSGLPNDRFFAVRPEGSVSTLKIQRTERGDSAVYLCASSTKGRGAPHSNQPQHFGDGTRLSIL.

DNA of the CDR3: TGTGCCAGCACCCGGGGGGGAGAGAATGAGCAGTTCTTC. The encoded protein is CASTRGGENEQFF. This chain uses TRBV7-9 with TRBJ2-1; 8 nucleotides line up with TRBD2. Germline assignment: CDR1 SEHNR and CDR2 FQNEAQ (reference sequence). V lost 7 bases to trimming and J lost 7 bases; unmatched junction nucleotides: 6. The CDR3 consists of 13 residues.

The V gene is TRBV7-9, the J gene TRBJ2-5; a weak D match, TRBD1 (6 bases). CDR1 is SEHNR and CDR2 is FQNEAQ in the germline V gene (reference sequence). The V end was cut by 5 bases, the J end by 2 bases, with 9 bases between. This CDR3 has 13 amino acids. DNA for the CDR3: TGTGCCAGCAGCCCGGGACATCAAGAGACCCAGTACTTC. Translating gives CASSPGHQETQYF.

In this sample, this clonotype turned up once. J is TRBJ1-2 and V is TRBV12-3 or TRBV12-4; 7 bases map to TRBD1. J gave up 0 bases and V 6 bases, and 4 bases lay outside the gene matches. CDR3 length: 14 amino acids. This CDR3 reads CASSPRGANYGYTF. Here the CDR3 DNA reads TGTGCCAGCAGCCCCAGGGGGGCTAACTATGGCTACACCTTC.

The chain is built from TRBV19 and TRBJ1-5; maybe TRBD1 (6 bases). Germline-derived CDR1 and CDR2 are LNHDA and SQIVND (reference sequence). V dropped 7 bases and J dropped 7 bases, with 20 bases sitting between them. This CDR3 contains 15 residues. The CDR3 is CASTFGQSLLQPQHF. The CDR3 region has the DNA TGTGCCAGTACTTTTGGACAGAGTCTGTTGCAGCCCCAGCATTTT.

This clonotype appeared once. The chain is built from TRBV6-5 and TRBJ2-5; D is possibly TRBD1 (5 bases). V was shortened by 5 bases and J by 2 bases, with 12 bases between the two germline ends. Germline CDR1 and CDR2: MNHEY and SVGAGI. This CDR3 comprises 14 residues. DNA for the CDR3: TGTGCCAGCAGTACTCTGGACACACAAGAGACCCAGTACTTC. Translating it yields CASSTLDTQETQYF.

The chain employs TRBV13 and TRBJ1-2, with TRBD1 matching over 7 bases. Looked up from germline, CDR1 is PRHDT and CDR2 is FYEKMQ (reference sequence). V lost 4 bases to trimming and J lost 3 bases; unmatched junction nucleotides: 8. The CDR3 covers 15 residues. The CDR3 sequence is CASSSPQGGYYGYTF. The DNA for the CDR3 is TGTGCCAGCAGCTCACCGCAGGGGGGGTACTATGGCTACACCTTC.

The chain recombines TRBV27 with TRBJ1-5, with D unclear. Trimming took off 1 base at V and 2 bases at J, with 21 bases between the two ends. This CDR3 is built from 19 residues. CDR1 is MNHEY, CDR2 SMNVEV, per germline (reference sequence). The CDR3, as DNA: TGTGCCAGCAGTTTATGGGGTGATTGGGGATCCGGGGGCAATCAGCCCCAGCATTTT. Its translation: CASSLWGDWGSGGNQPQHF.

The chain employs TRBV30 and TRBJ1-1; 8 bases match TRBD1. In germline, CDR1 is GTSNPN, CDR2 SVGIG (reference sequence). The CDR3 totals 13 residues. The trim removed 2 bases at V and 4 bases at J, leaving 3 bases unmatched. For the CDR3, the DNA is TGTGCCTGGAGTCTTCAGGGGGCCACTGAAGCTTTCTTT. Its translation: CAWSLQGATEAFF.

V is TRBV27 and J is TRBJ2-5; 9 positions agree with TRBD2. CDR1 and CDR2 (germline): MNHEY, SMNVEV (reference sequence). The V and J ends lost 5 bases and 6 bases, in that order; junction bases with no gene match: 7. The CDR3 has 14 amino acids. The CDR3 region has the DNA TGTGCCAGCAGTCTTAGCGGGGGCATGAAGACCCAGTACTTC. This translates into CASSLSGGMKTQYF.

This chain connects TRBV3-1 to TRBJ1-6, with TRBD1 identical over 7 bases. V trimming: 0 bases; J trimming: 10 bases; junction bases outside the gene matches: 15. Germline CDR1 is LGHDT and CDR2 is YNNKEL (reference sequence). This CDR3 has 18 amino acids. The DNA for the CDR3 is TGTGCCAGCAGCCAAGATCTGAGGGGGCACCGAAGGAGATCACCCCTCCACTTT. Amino acid sequence: CASSQDLRGHRRRSPLHF.

The chain couples TRBV9 to TRBJ2-2; D unclear. This CDR3 is built from 16 residues. Trimming removed 3 bases from V and 0 bases from J, with 12 bases in between. Germline V lookup: CDR1 SGDLS, CDR2 YYNGEE. The CDR3 loop is CASSARTKANTGELFF. The CDR3 nucleotides read TGTGCCAGCAGCGCAAGGACGAAGGCGAACACCGGGGAGCTGTTTTTT.

The chain employs TRBV5-5 and TRBJ2-2; 8 nucleotides line up with TRBD2. Germline CDR1 is SGHKS and CDR2 is YYEKEE (reference sequence). The CDR3 extends over 13 amino acids. J was trimmed by 5 bases and V by 7 bases; bases with no gene match: 4. CDR3 bases: TGTGCCAGCGACGGGGGGGCTACCGGGGAGCTGTTTTTT. This sequence encodes CASDGGATGELFF.

The CDR3 bases are TGCGCCAGCAGCCAAAAAGACAGGGGAGGAGAAAAACTGTTTTTT. This codes for CASSQKDRGGEKLFF. The rearrangement uses TRBV4-1 and TRBJ1-4; 8 nucleotides align to TRBD1. CDR1 and CDR2 from the germline V gene are MGHRA and YSYEKL. The ends lost 2 bases at V and 8 bases at J; junction bases unmatched: 7. The CDR3 totals 15 residues.

This clonotype was detected only a few times. The gene calls are TRBV5-4 and TRBJ2-2, with D unclear. CDR3 length: 12 amino acids. Germline CDR1 and CDR2: SGHNT and YYREEE (reference sequence). Trimming stripped 0 bases from V and 6 bases from J, with 3 bases between. Here the CDR3 DNA reads TGTGCCAGCAGCTTGGTTGCCGGGGAGCTGTTTTTT. Amino acid sequence: CASSLVAGELFF.

The gene calls are TRBV4-1 and TRBJ2-3, with TRBD1 identical over 7 bases. The V gene end was trimmed by 2 bases and the J gene end by 0 bases; junction bases not matched to a gene: 2. The germline CDR1 and CDR2 sequences are MGHRA and YSYEKL. The CDR3 spans 15 residues. As DNA, the CDR3 is TGCGCCAGCAGCCAAAGACAGGGAAGCACAGATACGCAGTATTTT. Translated: CASSQRQGSTDTQYF.

V is TRBV27 and J is TRBJ2-3, with D possibly being TRBD2 (6 bases). Germline assignment: CDR1 MNHEY and CDR2 SMNVEV (reference sequence). This CDR3 comprises 12 residues. With 7 bases removed from V and 6 bases from J, the gap between germline ends came to 11 bases. CDR3: CASNKRGDTQYF. As DNA, the CDR3 is TGTGCCAGCAACAAACGGGGGGATACGCAGTATTTT.

This chain connects TRBV9 to TRBJ1-1, with a possible D match to TRBD1 (5 bases). Between the trimmed V and J ends, which lost 0 bases and 3 bases, there was a span of 12 bases. The CDR3 contains 15 residues. Per the germline V gene, CDR1 is SGDLS and CDR2 is YYNGEE. CDR3 protein: CASSVVGREDTEAFF. The CDR3 DNA reads TGTGCCAGCAGCGTAGTCGGCAGGGAGGACACTGAAGCTTTCTTT.